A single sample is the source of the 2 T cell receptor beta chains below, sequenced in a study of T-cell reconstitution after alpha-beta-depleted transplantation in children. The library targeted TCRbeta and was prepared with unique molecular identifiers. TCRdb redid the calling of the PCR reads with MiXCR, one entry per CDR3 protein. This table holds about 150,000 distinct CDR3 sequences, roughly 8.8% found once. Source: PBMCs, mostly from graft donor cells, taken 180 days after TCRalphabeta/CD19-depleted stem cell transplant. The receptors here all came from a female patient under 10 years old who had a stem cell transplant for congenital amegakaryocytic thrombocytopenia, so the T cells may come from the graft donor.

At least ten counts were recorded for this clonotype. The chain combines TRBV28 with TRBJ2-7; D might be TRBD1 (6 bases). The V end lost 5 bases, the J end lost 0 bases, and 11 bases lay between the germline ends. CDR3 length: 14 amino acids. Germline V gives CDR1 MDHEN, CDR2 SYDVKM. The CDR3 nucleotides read TGTGCCAGCAGTAAACAGGGTACCTCCTACGAGCAGTACTTC. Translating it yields CASSKQGTSYEQYF.

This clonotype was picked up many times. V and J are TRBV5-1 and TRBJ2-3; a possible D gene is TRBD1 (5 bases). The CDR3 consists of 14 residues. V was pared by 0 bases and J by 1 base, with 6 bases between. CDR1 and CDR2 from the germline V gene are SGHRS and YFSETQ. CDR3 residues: CASSLGRGTDTQYF. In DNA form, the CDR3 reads TGCGCCAGCAGCTTGGGCAGGGGCACAGATACGCAGTATTTT.